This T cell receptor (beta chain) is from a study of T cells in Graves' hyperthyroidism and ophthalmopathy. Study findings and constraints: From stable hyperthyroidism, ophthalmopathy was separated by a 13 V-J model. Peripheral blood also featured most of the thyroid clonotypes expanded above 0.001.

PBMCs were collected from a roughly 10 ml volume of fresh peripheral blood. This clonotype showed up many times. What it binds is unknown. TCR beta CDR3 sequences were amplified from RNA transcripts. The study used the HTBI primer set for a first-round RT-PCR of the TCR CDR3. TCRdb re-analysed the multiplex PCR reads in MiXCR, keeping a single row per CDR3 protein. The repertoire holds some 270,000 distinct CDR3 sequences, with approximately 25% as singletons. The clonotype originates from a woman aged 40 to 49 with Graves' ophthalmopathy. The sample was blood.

This CDR3 reads CASSLQGGYNSPLHF. In nucleotides, the CDR3 is TGTGCCAGCAGCTTACAGGGAGGCTATAATTCACCCCTCCACTTT. The genes are TRBV7-9 and TRBJ1-6, with D perhaps TRBD1 (5 bases). CDR3 length: 15 amino acids. Germline lookup yields CDR1 SEHNR and CDR2 FQNEAQ (reference sequence). Trimming removed 2 bases from V and 3 bases from J, with 8 bases in between.